These 10 T cell receptor beta chains share one sample of origin, sequenced in a study of response to subunit inactivated influenza vaccine. One entry per CDR3 protein results from TCRdb running MiXCR on the RT-PCR reads. This table has fewer than 600,000 distinct CDR3 sequences, roughly 7.6% appearing once. The starting material was PBMCs from blood, obtained approximately 25 months after vaccination. The source of these receptors is a man aged 45 to 70 who received an inactivated influenza vaccine.

The V gene is TRBV12-3 or TRBV12-4, the J gene TRBJ2-5; D is tentatively TRBD1 or TRBD2 (5 bases each). Trimming took 5 bases from V and 4 from J, leaving 14 bases between them. This CDR3 region has 14 residues. The CDR3 here is CASSRITRGETQYF. The DNA for the CDR3 is TGTGCCAGCAGTAGAATCACGAGGGGAGAGACCCAGTACTTC.

This clonotype turned up a few times. V and J are TRBV28 and TRBJ1-2, with 9 bases matching TRBD1. Germline loops: CDR1 MDHEN, CDR2 SYDVKM. This CDR3 contains 14 residues. V lost 7 bases and J lost 5; bases outside the gene matches: 8. The DNA of the CDR3 is TGTGCCAGCACTCAGGGACAGGGAACTTATGGCTACACCTTC. This codes for CASTQGQGTYGYTF.

This clonotype has ten or more counts. CDR3 nucleotide sequence: TGTGCCAGCAGTTTGGTGACAGGGGCCAATAATGAAAAACTGTTTTTT. This translates into CASSLVTGANNEKLFF. The chain joins TRBV12-3 or TRBV12-4 to TRBJ1-4, with TRBD1 identical over 8 bases. This CDR3 region has 16 residues. J gave up 4 bases and V 3 bases, and 7 bases lay outside the gene matches.

This clonotype was detected a few times. V usage is TRBV7-9 and J usage is TRBJ2-4; weak D call: TRBD1 (6 bases). The CDR3 covers 15 residues. V was pared by 2 bases and J by 2 bases, with 10 bases between. Germline V gene lookup returns CDR1 SEHNR and CDR2 FQNEAQ (reference sequence). For the CDR3, the DNA is TGTGCCAGCAGCTTAATGGGGGCGACCAAAAACATTCAGTACTTC. Protein product: CASSLMGATKNIQYF.

This clonotype appeared many times. The J gene is TRBJ2-3, the V gene TRBV5-1, with TRBD2 identical over 9 bases. CDR1 and CDR2 (germline): SGHRS, YFSETQ. The trim removed 0 bases at V and 1 base at J, leaving 9 bases unmatched. This CDR3 contains 18 residues. CDR3 DNA sequence: TGCGCCAGCAGCTTGGAAGGGGGGCTAGCGGGACGCACAGATACGCAGTATTTT. Its protein product is CASSLEGGLAGRTDTQYF.

The rearrangement links TRBV5-6 to TRBJ2-4, with D perhaps matching TRBD1 (6 bases). Germline V CDR1 and CDR2: SGHDT, YYEEEE. The ends were cut back, 0 bases at V and 4 bases at J, with 8 bases in the middle. The CDR3 has 14 residues. CDR3 sequence: CASSLGTEKNIQYF. CDR3 DNA: TGTGCCAGCAGCTTGGGGACAGAGAAAAACATTCAGTACTTC.

J is TRBJ2-4 and V is TRBV20-1; no reliable D call. The length of the CDR3 is 11 residues. The V gene's germline CDR1 is DFQATT and CDR2 SNEGSKA (reference sequence). The CDR3 reads CSKVAKNIQYF. The CDR3 bases are TGCAGCAAGGTAGCCAAAAACATTCAGTACTTC.

The V call is TRBV7-2, the J call TRBJ2-5; D is unresolved. Germline CDR1 is SGHTA and CDR2 is FQGNSA. V was pared by 5 bases and J by 4 bases, with 17 bases between. CDR3 length equals 15 residues. CDR3 in amino acids: CASSKRAVPPETQYF. CDR3 in DNA: TGTGCCAGCAGCAAAAGGGCAGTACCCCCAGAGACCCAGTACTTC.

CDR3 loop: CASSGQGIHEQYF. In DNA form, the CDR3 reads TGTGCCAGCAGCGGACAGGGTATCCACGAGCAGTACTTC. The rearrangement uses TRBV6-6 and TRBJ2-7; 8 bases map to TRBD1. The CDR3 covers 13 residues. The ends lost 6 bases at V and 5 bases at J; junction bases unmatched: 6. The germline gives CDR1 MNHNY, CDR2 SVGAGI (reference sequence).

The rearrangement uses TRBV27 and TRBJ1-2; 9 nucleotides align to TRBD1. V lost 5 bases to trimming and J lost 8 bases; unmatched junction nucleotides: 12. CDR1 is MNHEY, CDR2 SMNVEV, per germline (reference sequence). This CDR3 comprises 15 residues. CDR3 residues: CASSVLGQGMEGYTF. CDR3 sequence (DNA): TGTGCCAGCAGTGTATTGGGACAGGGAATGGAGGGCTACACCTTC.